The clone carrying this TCR beta chain occurred many times. Its antigen is still unknown. This specimen belongs to a study of T cells in Graves' hyperthyroidism and ophthalmopathy. The wider study: Peripheral blood was obtained at initial diagnosis, preceding any treatment.

The CDR3 sequence is 11 residues long. Trimming stripped 3 bases from V and 8 bases from J, with 6 bases between. The germline CDR1 and CDR2 sequences are SGDLS and YYNGEE. Amplified regions were TCR beta CDR3 sequences from RNA transcripts. The TCR CDR3 was amplified in a first-round RT-PCR using the HTBI primer set. TCRdb passed the multiplex PCR reads through MiXCR, listing each CDR3 protein once. The sample has nearly 600,000 distinct CDR3 sequences, 14% seen once; the top ten hold less than 9%. Overall study results and limits: Ophthalmopathy got predicted by the model a median approximately 6 months before its onset.

The gene calls are TRBV9 and TRBJ2-1, with D possibly being TRBD1 (6 bases). Sequencing was performed on blood. This receptor was obtained from a woman between 18 and 29 years old with Graves' ophthalmopathy. The CDR3: CASSAGDEQFF. The CDR3 DNA follows: TGTGCCAGCAGCGCAGGGGATGAGCAGTTCTTC.